The 22 T cell receptor beta chains below come from one sample, sequenced in a study of early T cells in non-severe SARS-CoV-2 infection. TCRdb processed the 5' RACE reads anew with MiXCR; each CDR3 protein has one entry. Of 97,000 or so distinct CDR3 sequences listed, 11% are singletons. This specimen consisted of whole blood, obtained at baseline. The receptor source for this set is an adult who was a healthcare worker with PCR-confirmed SARS-CoV-2 infection or an uninfected control (not recorded which).

The chain couples TRBV9 to TRBJ1-4, with D possibly being TRBD1 (5 bases). The CDR3 totals 14 residues. Trimming pared 3 bases from V and 6 bases from J, leaving 12 bases between. Germline CDR1 SGDLS, CDR2 YYNGEE. CDR3 sequence reads: CASSGGGDYEKLFF. CDR3 bases: TGTGCCAGCAGCGGAGGTGGGGACTATGAAAAACTGTTTTTT.

The V call is TRBV7-9, the J call TRBJ2-3; D gene ambiguous. The ends were cut back, 2 bases at V and 6 bases at J, with 12 bases in the middle. Germline assignment: CDR1 SEHNR and CDR2 FQNEAQ (reference sequence). This CDR3 spans 14 amino acids. The CDR3 reads CASSLTMGSDTQYF. CDR3 nucleotides: TGTGCCAGCAGCTTAACGATGGGGTCCGATACGCAGTATTTT.

This clonotype was seen many times. V gene TRBV19 combines with J gene TRBJ2-1; the D call may be TRBD1 or TRBD2 (5 bases each). This CDR3 comprises 13 residues. V dropped 3 bases and J dropped 8 bases, with 11 bases sitting between them. Germline V CDR1 and CDR2: LNHDA, SQIVND (reference sequence). As DNA, the CDR3 is TGTGCCAGTAGTATGGCAGGGACCCATGAGCAGTTCTTC. The encoded protein is CASSMAGTHEQFF.

The sample holds a few counts of this clonotype. The chain carries TRBV5-8 and TRBJ1-5; TRBD1 matches at 9 bases. Germline V gene sequence: CDR1 SGHTS, CDR2 YDEGEE. The V and J ends lost 3 bases and 0 bases, in that order; junction bases with no gene match: 10. This CDR3 comprises 18 residues. The CDR3 nucleotides read TGTGCCAGCAGCTCCCCGGGACAGGGACAGTATAGCAATCAGCCCCAGCATTTT. Amino acid sequence: CASSSPGQGQYSNQPQHF. The whole variable domain, remainder taken from reference TRBV5-8 and TRBJ1-5, is EAGVTQSPTHLIKTRGQQATLRCSPISGHTSVYWYQQALGLGLQFLLWYDEGEERNRGNFPPRFSGRQFPNYSSELNVNALELEDSALYLCASSSPGQGQYSNQPQHFGDGTRLSIL.

The rearrangement uses TRBV6-5 and TRBJ2-7; 9 bases are shared with TRBD2. Looked up from germline, CDR1 is MNHEY and CDR2 is SVGAGI. The CDR3 spans 14 residues. With 5 bases clipped from V and 5 bases from J, the junction kept 7 bases outside the gene matches. CDR3 nucleotide sequence: TGTGCCAGCAGTCGCGGCGGGAGGGGCGACGAGCAGTACTTC. Amino acids: CASSRGGRGDEQYF.

Ten or more counts support this clonotype. The chain employs TRBV7-2 and TRBJ1-4, with 7 bases aligning to TRBD1. The V segment lost 3 bases and the J segment 5 bases; nucleotides outside the gene matches: 9. This CDR3 is 16 amino acids long. Germline V gene data show CDR1 as SGHTA and CDR2 as FQGNSA. The CDR3 DNA sequence: TGTGCCAGCAGCTTTTTCAGGGGGACACCAAATGAAAAACTGTTTTTT. It yields the protein CASSFFRGTPNEKLFF.

Many counts were recorded for this clonotype. V and J are TRBV27 and TRBJ2-3, with 7 bases lining up with TRBD2. The J segment lost 8 bases and the V segment lost 8 bases, leaving 10 bases of the junction unmatched. Germline V lookup: CDR1 MNHEY, CDR2 SMNVEV (reference sequence). The CDR3 totals 13 residues. The CDR3 nucleotides are TGTGCCAGCCGATCGGGGGGAAGGGGTACGCAGTATTTT. Translated: CASRSGGRGTQYF.

This chain uses TRBV9 with TRBJ2-1; TRBD1 aligns across 8 bases. Per germline, CDR1 SGDLS and CDR2 YYNGEE. CDR3 size: 14 residues. The J segment lost 6 bases and the V segment lost 4 bases, leaving 6 bases of the junction unmatched. The CDR3 sequence is CASSPDRVGNEQFF. The CDR3 coding sequence is TGTGCCAGCAGCCCGGACAGGGTTGGCAATGAGCAGTTCTTC.

The CDR3 is CASRGISDEQFF. The CDR3 coding sequence is TGTGCCAGCAGGGGGATTTCGGATGAGCAGTTCTTC. The V and J genes are TRBV6-6 and TRBJ2-1; no reliable D call. This CDR3 has 12 residues. CDR1 is MNHNY and CDR2 is SVGAGI in the germline V gene (reference sequence). V was trimmed by 6 bases and J by 8 bases, leaving 11 bases between them.

This rearrangement joins TRBV5-1 to TRBJ2-2; D may be TRBD2 (6 bases). Germline V lookup: CDR1 SGHRS, CDR2 YFSETQ. The CDR3 is 17 amino acids. The V gene lost 3 bases and the J gene lost 6 bases, with 21 bases spanning the gap. The CDR3 sequence: CASSSQPGPRGAGELFF. CDR3 coding DNA: TGCGCCAGCAGCTCCCAACCTGGACCCCGCGGGGCCGGGGAGCTGTTTTTT.

This clonotype was seen only a few times. The genes are TRBV20-1 and TRBJ2-3; a possible D gene is TRBD1 (5 bases). This CDR3 comprises 16 residues. Deletions cut 2 bases from V and 3 bases from J, with 18 bases between. Germline CDR1 DFQATT, CDR2 SNEGSKA (reference sequence). DNA for the CDR3: TGCAGTGCTAGAACGTATGCAGGGCGGTTTACAGATACGCAGTATTTT. It yields the protein CSARTYAGRFTDTQYF.

This clonotype was seen more than once but under ten times. This chain uses TRBV3-1 with TRBJ1-4; TRBD1 might be the D (5 bases). Germline lookup yields CDR1 LGHDT and CDR2 YNNKEL (reference sequence). The CDR3 extends over 15 amino acids. Trimming stripped 3 bases from V and 8 bases from J, with 16 bases between. The CDR3 spells CASSQAPGGEEKLFF. The DNA for the CDR3 is TGTGCCAGCAGCCAGGCCCCGGGAGGGGAAGAAAAACTGTTTTTT. The entire variable domain, with the rest obtained from reference TRBV3-1 and TRBJ1-4, is as follows: DTAVSQTPKYLVTQMGNDKSIKCEQNLGHDTMYWYKQDSKKFLKIMFSYNNKELIINETVPNRFSPKSPDKAHLNLHINSLELGDSAVYFCASSQAPGGEEKLFFGSGTQLSVL.

In this sample, this clonotype turned up many times. The rearrangement uses TRBV7-3 and TRBJ2-2, with D possibly being TRBD2 (5 bases). CDR3 length equals 15 residues. Trimming shortened V by 6 bases and J by 0 bases, and 11 bases separated the two germline ends. Germline CDR1 SGHTA, CDR2 FQGTGA. CDR3 coding DNA: TGTGCCAGCAGTCCTCCGGGATCGAACACCGGGGAGCTGTTTTTT. It codes for CASSPPGSNTGELFF. Full variable domain (outside the CDR3, taken from reference TRBV7-3 and TRBJ2-2): GAGVSQTPSNKVTEKGKYVELRCDPISGHTALYWYRQSLGQGPEFLIYFQGTGAADDSGLPNDRFFAVRPEGSVSTLKIQRTERGDSAVYLCASSPPGSNTGELFFGEGSRLTVL.

This chain connects TRBV10-3 to TRBJ1-2; D gene unclear. Germline CDR1 reads ENHRY; CDR2 reads SYGVKD. This CDR3 is built from 12 residues. The V gene lost 8 bases and the J gene lost 8 bases, with 15 bases spanning the gap. DNA of the CDR3: TGTGCCATCTCCGACTCGAGGGAGGGCTACACCTTC. Translation gives CAISDSREGYTF.

This chain uses TRBV12-3 or TRBV12-4 with TRBJ1-3, with TRBD1 as a possible D gene (6 bases). The CDR3 runs 15 residues. V lost 5 bases to trimming and J lost 1 base, with 12 bases between them. CDR3 sequence reads: CASSPQGISGNTIYF. The CDR3 DNA sequence: TGTGCCAGCAGTCCTCAGGGGATATCTGGAAACACCATATATTTT.

This clonotype was recorded many times. The V call is TRBV6-2 or TRBV6-3, the J call TRBJ2-1, with 8 bases lining up with TRBD2. The J segment lost 7 bases and the V segment lost 5 bases, leaving 7 bases of the junction unmatched. This CDR3 is 14 amino acids long. In germline, CDR1 is MNHEY, CDR2 SVGEGT. In DNA form, the CDR3 reads TGTGCCAGCAGTCTGTGGACTAGCTCTAATGAGCAGTTCTTC. It specifies CASSLWTSSNEQFF.

V usage is TRBV11-2 and J usage is TRBJ1-1; D unresolved. The CDR3 loop spans 13 amino acids. Deletions cut 7 bases from V and 1 base from J, with 10 bases between. From germline, CDR1 is SGHAT and CDR2 FQNNGV. DNA of the CDR3: TGTGCCAGCACCAAATTAGAGAACACTGAAGCTTTCTTT. This translates into CASTKLENTEAFF. Drawing the rest from reference TRBV11-2 and TRBJ1-1, the complete variable domain is EAGVAQSPRYKIIEKRQSVAFWCNPISGHATLYWYQQILGQGPKLLIQFQNNGVVDDSQLPKDRFSAERLKGVDSTLKIQPAKLEDSAVYLCASTKLENTEAFFGQGTRLTVV.

For this clonotype: A junction boundary mismatches the germline segment, possibly from a read error. The chain has TRBV11-2 and TRBJ2-1; TRBD2 agrees at 7 bases. This CDR3 comprises 13 residues. Germline CDR1 reads SGHAT; CDR2 reads FQNNGV. CDR3 DNA sequence: TGTGCCAGCAGCTTAGATCGGGACGGGGGGAAGGTCTTC. Protein sequence: CASSLDRDGGKVF.

This clonotype has at least ten counts. The genes are TRBV29-1 and TRBJ2-1, with TRBD2 matching 8 bases. From germline, CDR1 is SQVTM and CDR2 ANQGSEA. Unmatched junction bases numbered 4, after V lost 6 bases and J lost 0 bases. The CDR3 spans 14 residues. CDR3 region: CSVISGSSYNEQFF. CDR3 nucleotide sequence: TGCAGCGTGATAAGCGGGAGCTCCTACAATGAGCAGTTCTTC.

This clonotype has just a few counts. V is TRBV20-1 and J is TRBJ1-5, with D maybe TRBD1 (5 bases). V was clipped by 6 bases and J by 5 bases, with 17 bases between them. The germline gives CDR1 DFQATT, CDR2 SNEGSKA (reference sequence). This CDR3 spans 14 amino acids. The chain's CDR3 is CSAGTGTPDQPQHF. The DNA for the CDR3 is TGCAGTGCCGGTACCGGGACCCCGGATCAGCCCCAGCATTTT.

At least ten counts were recorded for this clonotype. The V and J genes are TRBV29-1 and TRBJ1-1; a possible D gene is TRBD1 (5 bases). Per the germline V gene, CDR1 is SQVTM and CDR2 is ANQGSEA. V lost 7 bases to trimming and J lost 2 bases, with 20 bases between them. CDR3 length equals 15 residues. This chain's CDR3 is CSGASWGNLNTEAFF. The CDR3 nucleotides read TGCAGCGGTGCGAGTTGGGGCAACCTAAACACTGAAGCTTTCTTT.

In its sample, this clonotype was seen many times. V gene TRBV2 combines with J gene TRBJ2-7; TRBD2 matches at 7 bases. Losses at the gene ends were 5 bases for V and 3 bases for J; bases not matched to a gene: 10. Germline assignment: CDR1 SNHLY and CDR2 FYNNEI. The CDR3 has 15 amino acids. The DNA of the CDR3 is TGTGCCAGCAGTCTCATTCCGGGGGGTAACTACGAGCAGTACTTC. Translated: CASSLIPGGNYEQYF.